This entry is about one T cell receptor beta chain. Its target is not known. The sample originates from a study of T cell responses to AZD1222 COVID-19 vaccine. Points from the study as a whole: Spike-wide coverage was observed for vaccine-associated CD4 TCRs, with dominant responses at 160-218 and 743-854.

Sequencing used immunoSEQ multiplex PCR; TCRdb keeps in-frame clones, though not all of them. This table has around 130,000 clones, about 88% appearing once. V was clipped by 1 base and J by 2 bases, with 15 bases between them. The CDR3 runs to 16 residues. Germline V gene data show CDR1 as SGHTA and CDR2 as FQGNSA. The input for sequencing was peripheral blood, taken on day 0 of AZD1222 vaccination. The origin of this receptor is an adult in good health. This chain uses TRBV7-2 with TRBJ2-7, with D possibly matching TRBD1 (5 bases). CDR3 bases: TGTGCCAGCAGCTTAGACCCAGCAGGGATCACCTACGAGCAGTACTTC. Amino acids: CASSLDPAGITYEQYF.